This entry lists 24 T cell receptor beta chains sequenced from one sample in a study of cytomegalovirus exposure and HLA in healthy donors (dated by TCRdb to 2015 to 2018). The protocol used for the library was the immunoSEQ multiplex PCR assay. In its TCRdb copy, this immuneACCESS table keeps in-frame sequences only and misses some clones. Where compared with another copy, unresolved V genes explain less than half of these, and the others have no known cause. This sample holds under 200,000 clones; 75% to 90% were observed only once. The ten largest clones represent 2% to 2.5% of the sample. The specimen sequenced was PBMCs. Receptor source: a woman aged 18-29 years in good health and CMV-seronegative.

The rearrangement uses TRBV9 and TRBJ2-1, with TRBD2 matching 7 bases. The CDR3 contains 16 residues. Germline V gene lookup returns CDR1 SGDLS and CDR2 YYNGEE. Unmatched junction bases numbered 10, after V lost 1 base and J lost 6 bases. The CDR3 loop reads CASSVTPGGRGNEQFF. CDR3 nucleotides: TGTGCCAGCAGCGTAACCCCAGGCGGGAGAGGCAATGAGCAGTTCTTC.

The chain carries TRBV5-1 and TRBJ2-2; 8 bases agree with TRBD1. The CDR3 totals 16 residues. The V and J ends lost 5 bases and 4 bases, in that order; junction bases with no gene match: 10. Per germline, CDR1 SGHRS and CDR2 YFSETQ. The CDR3 coding sequence is TGCGCCAGCAGACCTCAAAGGACAGGGACCACCGGGGAGCTGTTTTTT. Amino acid sequence: CASRPQRTGTTGELFF.

V is TRBV7-2 and J is TRBJ2-5; 7 positions match TRBD1. Germline V CDR1 and CDR2: SGHTA, FQGNSA. V shed 4 bases, J shed 5 bases, and the junction held 13 bases outside the gene matches. This CDR3 spans 16 amino acids. CDR3 DNA: TGTGCCAGCAGCTCAGACCTACTGACAGGGCGGGAGACCCAGTACTTC. Translated, it gives CASSSDLLTGRETQYF.

This clone has just one count. The CDR3 reads CASRFGPGGGFGANVLTF. CDR3 coding DNA: TGTGCCAGCAGGTTTGGTCCAGGGGGAGGTTTTGGGGCCAACGTCCTGACTTTC. V is TRBV27 and J is TRBJ2-6; a possible D gene is TRBD1 (7 bases). Germline lookup yields CDR1 MNHEY and CDR2 SMNVEV (reference sequence). This CDR3 has 18 amino acids. The V gene lost 6 bases and the J gene lost 3 bases, with 21 bases spanning the gap.

This clone was counted once. The genes are TRBV27 and TRBJ2-7; D may be TRBD2 (6 bases). Per germline, CDR1 MNHEY and CDR2 SMNVEV (reference sequence). V was cut by 3 bases and J by 4 bases, with 16 bases left in between. The CDR3 length is 15 residues. The CDR3 bases are TGTGCCAGCAGTTTCGCACGACTAGGGTGGTACGAGCAGTACTTC. It yields the protein CASSFARLGWYEQYF.

This chain connects TRBV12-5 to TRBJ2-3; D may be TRBD1 (5 bases). Germline V gene data show CDR1 as LGHNT and CDR2 as FRNRAP. The CDR3 runs 13 residues. V was trimmed by 1 base and J by 4 bases, leaving 6 bases between them. The CDR3 sequence: CASGLGRADTQYF. The CDR3 nucleotides are TGTGCTAGTGGTTTGGGCAGGGCAGATACGCAGTATTTT.

Concerning this clone itself: The junction differs from germline at one of its ends, possibly a read error. The V and J genes are TRBV5-1 and TRBJ2-1; D may be TRBD1 (6 bases). Germline V gene sequence: CDR1 SGHRS, CDR2 YFSETQ. CDR3 length: 12 residues. The CDR3 DNA reads as TGCGCCAGCAGAGCGACTACAGGGAGCAGGGTCTTC. Its translation is CASRATTGSRVF.

The chain uses TRBV9 and TRBJ2-1; D not resolved. CDR1 and CDR2 (germline): SGDLS, YYNGEE. V dropped 0 bases and J dropped 7 bases, with 5 bases sitting between them. The CDR3 is 12 residues long. CDR3 sequence: CASSVVPNEQFF. The CDR3 coding sequence is TGTGCCAGCAGCGTAGTCCCGAATGAGCAGTTCTTC.

The count of this clone is one. The chain is built from TRBV19 and TRBJ2-7, with a weak D call TRBD2 (7 bases). V lost 5 bases and J lost 3, with 20 bases in between. The CDR3 is 16 amino acids. Germline V gene lookup returns CDR1 LNHDA and CDR2 SQIVND (reference sequence). The CDR3 here is CASSGLRGGEGYEQYF. CDR3 coding DNA: TGTGCCAGTAGTGGCCTTAGGGGGGGCGAGGGCTACGAGCAGTACTTC.

The CDR3 sequence: CASSLDRGPNGYTF. DNA of the CDR3: TGTGCCAGCAGCTTGGACAGGGGGCCGAATGGCTACACCTTC. The chain couples TRBV7-2 to TRBJ1-2, with 11 bases identical to TRBD1. The CDR3 is made up of 14 amino acids. Germline V gene sequence: CDR1 SGHTA, CDR2 FQGNSA. Trimming cost V 3 bases and J 6 bases; bases outside gene matches: 3.

The CDR3 is CASSIAQNQPQHF. CDR3 sequence (DNA): TGTGCCAGTAGTATAGCGCAGAATCAGCCCCAGCATTTT. This rearrangement joins TRBV19 to TRBJ1-5; D gene unclear. V lost 1 base to trimming and J lost 4 bases, with 5 bases between them. The CDR3 runs 13 residues. From germline, CDR1 is LNHDA and CDR2 SQIVND (reference sequence).

There are a few counts of this clone. One junction end disagrees with the germline gene, perhaps due to a read error. The chain has TRBV7-2 and TRBJ2-3; D gene uncertain. The CDR3 has 12 amino acids. Per germline, CDR1 SGHTA and CDR2 FQGNSA. The CDR3 here is CASSLDPFLAHF. In nucleotides, the CDR3 is TGTGCCAGCAGCTTAGATCCGTTCTTGGCTCACTTT. The full variable domain, its missing parts supplied by reference TRBV7-2 and TRBJ2-3, is GAGVSQSPSNKVTEKGKDVELRCDPISGHTALYWYRQSLGQGLEFLIYFQGNSAPDKSGLPSDRFSAERTGGSVSTLTIQRTQQEDSAVYLCASSLDPFLAHFGPGTRLTVL.

The CDR3 reads CASSPVPGVPYEQYF. CDR3 nucleotides: TGTGCCAGCTCACCAGTTCCCGGGGTACCCTACGAGCAGTACTTC. V usage is TRBV18 and J usage is TRBJ2-7, with a tentative D call TRBD2 (5 bases). The CDR3 length is 15 residues. Germline lookup yields CDR1 KGHSH and CDR2 LQKENI. V lost 2 bases and J lost 2, with 13 bases in between. Using reference TRBV18 and TRBJ2-7 for the parts outside the CDR3, the full variable domain is NAGVMQNPRHLVRRRGQEARLRCSPMKGHSHVYWYRQLPEEGLKFMVYLQKENIIDESGMPKERFSAEFPKEGPSILRIQQVVRGDSAAYFCASSPVPGVPYEQYFGPGTRLTVT.

This clone has only a few counts. The chain employs TRBV6-5 and TRBJ2-3; D gene ambiguous. This CDR3 contains 14 residues. Trimming removed 0 bases at V and 6 bases at J, with 10 bases between. Germline CDR1 is MNHEY and CDR2 is SVGAGI. The CDR3 spells CASSYSPGGDTQYF. In DNA form, the CDR3 reads TGTGCCAGCAGTTACTCCCCGGGTGGCGATACGCAGTATTTT.

The chain combines TRBV4-3 with TRBJ2-3, with D maybe TRBD2 (6 bases). Germline CDR1 LGHNA, CDR2 YSLEER. Trimming left V 1 base short and J 7 bases short, with 12 bases between. This CDR3 has 14 residues. The CDR3 region is CASSQAGEPYTQYF. The CDR3 bases are TGCGCCAGCAGCCAAGCGGGGGAGCCCTATACGCAGTATTTT.

The chain recombines TRBV7-9 with TRBJ2-5, with a tentative D call TRBD1 (6 bases). The CDR3 consists of 15 residues. Trimming took off 8 bases at V and 5 bases at J, with 21 bases between the two ends. Germline lookup yields CDR1 SEHNR and CDR2 FQNEAQ (reference sequence). CDR3: CASQAPLVQGETQYF. The CDR3 DNA follows: TGTGCCAGCCAGGCCCCATTGGTTCAGGGGGAGACCCAGTACTTC.

The chain employs TRBV11-2 and TRBJ1-1; D is perhaps TRBD1 (5 bases). The V gene's germline CDR1 is SGHAT and CDR2 FQNNGV. Deletions cut 3 bases from V and 3 bases from J, with 8 bases between. This CDR3 spans 13 amino acids. In nucleotides, the CDR3 is TGTGCCAGCAGCTTCCCGGGGGACACTGAAGCTTTCTTT. Its translation: CASSFPGDTEAFF.

The chain combines TRBV15 with TRBJ2-7, with D perhaps matching TRBD1 (7 bases). V shed 0 bases and J shed 6 bases, with 27 bases lying between them. Germline assignment: CDR1 LNHNV and CDR2 YYDKDF (reference sequence). CDR3 length equals 19 residues. CDR3 DNA sequence: TGTGCCACCAGCAGAGATCTTGCTTGGGGGGACAGAAAGTTGGGCGAGCAGTACTTC. The encoded protein is CATSRDLAWGDRKLGEQYF.

This clone was seen a single time. At one end, the junction sequence differs from germline, possibly due to a read error. Other DNA sequences from this sample encode an identical CDR3 as well. The chain is built from TRBV4-2 and TRBJ2-1; D might be TRBD1 (5 bases). Germline CDR1 reads LGHNA; CDR2 reads YNFKEQ. The CDR3 contains 13 residues. CDR3 loop: CASSLSRDNEQFF. The CDR3 bases are TGTGCCAGTAGCCTAAGCAGGGACAATGAGCAGTTCTTC.

The J gene is TRBJ2-7, the V gene TRBV6-1; D remains ambiguous. Trimming stripped 9 bases from V and 2 bases from J, with 11 bases between. This CDR3 spans 12 amino acids. Germline V gives CDR1 MNHNS, CDR2 SASEGT. CDR3 coding DNA: TGTGCCAGTCGCCCGGGTCCCTACGAGCAGTACTTC. Its protein product is CASRPGPYEQYF.

The chain combines TRBV4-3 with TRBJ1-4; tentative D call: TRBD1 (5 bases). The CDR3 spans 19 residues. CDR1 LGHNA and CDR2 YSLEER come from the germline V gene. V lost 5 bases, J lost 3 bases, and 25 bases lay in between. The CDR3 DNA follows: TGCGCCAGCAGCATAGGCCAGGGTGCTTTACGTAACGCTAATGAAAAACTGTTTTTT. This translates into CASSIGQGALRNANEKLFF.

This rearrangement joins TRBV11-2 to TRBJ2-7; 10 bases match TRBD2. The germline V gene has CDR1 SGHAT and CDR2 FQNNGV. V shed 1 base and J 7 bases; nucleotides not matched to a gene: 4. This CDR3 has 14 amino acids. The CDR3 DNA reads as TGTGCCAGCAGCTTAGCTAGCGGGAGTCGGGAGCAGTACTTC. It specifies CASSLASGSREQYF.

This clone was observed a single time. The V and J genes are TRBV28 and TRBJ1-5; D is unclear. CDR3 length equals 14 residues. Germline assignment: CDR1 MDHEN and CDR2 SYDVKM. Trimming took 3 bases from V and 3 from J, leaving 9 bases between them. The CDR3 here is CASSLVSANQPQHF. As DNA, the CDR3 is TGTGCCAGCAGTTTGGTCAGTGCCAATCAGCCCCAGCATTTT.

The rearrangement uses TRBV4-3 and TRBJ1-1, with 8 bases lining up with TRBD1. This CDR3 region has 15 residues. Germline CDR1 reads LGHNA; CDR2 reads YSLEER. The V gene end was trimmed by 1 base and the J gene end by 3 bases; junction bases not matched to a gene: 4. CDR3 DNA sequence: TGCGCCAGCAGCCAAGGCAGACAGGGGTACACTGAAGCTTTCTTT. Translating gives CASSQGRQGYTEAFF.